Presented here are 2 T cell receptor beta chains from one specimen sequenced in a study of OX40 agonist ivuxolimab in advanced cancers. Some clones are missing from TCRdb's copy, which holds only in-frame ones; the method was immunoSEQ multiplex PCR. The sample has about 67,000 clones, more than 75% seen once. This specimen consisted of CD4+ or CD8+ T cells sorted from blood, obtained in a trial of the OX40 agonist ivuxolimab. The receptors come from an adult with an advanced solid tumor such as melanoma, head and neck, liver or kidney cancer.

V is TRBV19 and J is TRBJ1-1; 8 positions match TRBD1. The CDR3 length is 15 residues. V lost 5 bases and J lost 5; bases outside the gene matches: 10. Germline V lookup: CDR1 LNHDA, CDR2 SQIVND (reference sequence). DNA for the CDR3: TGTGCCAGTAGTGTACCCGGACAGGGTAGGACTGAAGCTTTCTTT. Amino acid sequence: CASSVPGQGRTEAFF. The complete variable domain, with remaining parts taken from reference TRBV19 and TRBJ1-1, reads DGGITQSPKYLFRKEGQNVTLSCEQNLNHDAMYWYRQDPGQGLRLIYYSQIVNDFQKGDIAEGYSVSREKKESFPLTVTSAQKNPTAFYLCASSVPGQGRTEAFFGQGTRLTVV.

This chain's CDR3 is CASIPDGTHSEQYF. The CDR3 DNA follows: TGTGCCAGCATCCCAGACGGAACCCATTCCGAGCAGTACTTC. The genes are TRBV7-9 and TRBJ2-7; D remains unclear. Germline V gives CDR1 SEHNR, CDR2 FQNEAQ (reference sequence). The CDR3 extends over 14 amino acids. The V gene lost 7 bases and the J gene lost 6 bases, with 19 bases spanning the gap.